These T cell receptor beta chains were read from a single sample in a study of blood T cell repertoires in COVID-19. Repertoires were generated with immunoSEQ multiplex PCR, while TCRdb's copy carries only in-frame clones and drops some. The sample consists of under 150,000 clones, about nine tenths of them appearing once. Source material: peripheral blood. The receptors derive from a human donor in a cohort sampled during active COVID-19. The CDR3 runs from the conserved cysteine through the conserved F or W. The D gene is left open where the match is weak. A row's size may be missing; if present it is once, few, many or a size class.

J gene	D gene	clone size	CDR3 length	V gene	CDR3 DNA	CDR3 protein
TRBJ2-1	TRBD2	-	17	TRBV7-2	TGTGCCAGCAGCTTGCATTTGGCGGGGGTGAGCTACAATGAGCAGTTCTTC	CASSLHLAGVSYNEQFF
TRBJ1-3	-	-	14	TRBV6-5	TGTGCCAGCAGTTACCGCAGGGTGGGAAACACCATATATTTT	CASSYRRVGNTIYF
TRBJ2-1	TRBD1	-	16	TRBV3-1/TRBV3-2	TGTGCCAGCAGCCAAGTATCAGGGGGCGCGTACAATGAGCAGTTCTTC	CASSQVSGGAYNEQFF
TRBJ2-1	TRBD2	-	16	TRBV11-3	TGTGCCAGCAGCCGAGGACTAGCGGGAGGCCGCAATGAGCAGTTCTTC	CASSRGLAGGRNEQFF
TRBJ1-4	-	-	16	TRBV4-2	TGTGCCAGCACCCCCGCATCCAGATCAACTAATGAAAAACTGTTTTTT	CASTPASRSTNEKLFF
TRBJ2-7	TRBD1	once	13	TRBV12-3/TRBV12-4	TGTGCCAGCAGTTTAGGACAGGGATTGACGCAGTACTTC	CASSLGQGLTQYF
TRBJ2-3	TRBD2	-	17	TRBV7-3	TGTGCCAGCAGCCCCCTGGCGCGGGGGGGCCGTGCAGATACGCAGTATTTT	CASSPLARGGRADTQYF
TRBJ1-6	-	-	15	TRBV7-5	TGTGCCAGAAGCCCAACCCACAGCCCGGATTCACCCCTCCACTTT	CARSPTHSPDSPLHF
TRBJ2-3	TRBD2	-	17	TRBV5-6	TGTGCCAGCACCCTAACCACTAGCGGAGAGTACACAGATACGCAGTATTTT	CASTLTTSGEYTDTQYF
TRBJ2-7	TRBD1	-	17	TRBV6-1	TGTGCCAGCAGTGGGGCCAGGGAAAACAGGGGGCTCGACGAGCAGTACTTC	CASSGARENRGLDEQYF
TRBJ2-1	TRBD2	-	15	TRBV4-2	TGTGCCAGCAGCCAAGCGGGGGGTACCTACAATGAGCAGTTCTTC	CASSQAGGTYNEQFF
TRBJ1-1	TRBD1	-	16	TRBV19	TGTGCCAGTAGTACCAAGACCACCTTACAGGGGACTGAAGCTTTCTTT	CASSTKTTLQGTEAFF
TRBJ2-5	TRBD2	-	15	TRBV5-1	TGCGCCAGCAGGCGCAGCGGGGGCTTCCAAGAGACCCAGTACTTC	CASRRSGGFQETQYF
TRBJ2-5	TRBD2	-	15	TRBV20-1	TGCAGTGCTAGTGGGGTAGCGGGGGGACAAGAGACCCAGTACTTC	CSASGVAGGQETQYF
TRBJ2-1	TRBD2	once	17	TRBV4-3	TGCGCCAGCAAACTCACTGGGGCGGGGGGGCACTACAATGAGCAGTTCTTC	CASKLTGAGGHYNEQFF
TRBJ2-2	-	-	13	TRBV29-1	TGCAGCGTTGAAGTGGGGCAGGGTGGGGAGCTGTTTTTT	CSVEVGQGGELFF
TRBJ1-2	TRBD1	-	15	TRBV24-1	TGTGCCACCAGTGATCCTTGGGACAGAAACTATGGCTACACCTTC	CATSDPWDRNYGYTF
TRBJ2-3	-	once	13	TRBV7-2	TGTGCCAGCAGCTTGTCCGTCACAGATACGCAGTATTTT	CASSLSVTDTQYF
TRBJ1-1	TRBD1	-	16	TRBV9	TGTGCCAGCAGCGTAGAACCCGACAGGGCGAACACTGAAGCTTTCTTT	CASSVEPDRANTEAFF
TRBJ1-5	-	few	15	TRBV7-2	TGTGCCAGCAGCAAAGAAGGGGGAGGGGATCAGCCCCAGCATTTT	CASSKEGGGDQPQHF
TRBJ2-2	TRBD1	-	15	TRBV11-3	TGTGCCAGCAGTCAACAGGGGTTGGACACCGGGGAGCTGTTTTTT	CASSQQGLDTGELFF
TRBJ1-2	TRBD1	once	15	TRBV19	TGTGCCAGTAGTACCCGACAGGGACCATCCTATGGCTACACCTTC	CASSTRQGPSYGYTF
TRBJ2-3	TRBD2	-	18	TRBV27	TGTGCCAGCAGTTTCCACCCCTCCTCTAGCGGGAGCACAGATACGCAGTATTTT	CASSFHPSSSGSTDTQYF
TRBJ2-3	-	-	13	TRBV5-1	TGCGCCAGCAGCTCTCATAGCGGAGATACGCAGTATTTT	CASSSHSGDTQYF
TRBJ2-5	TRBD1	-	17	TRBV18	TGTGCCAGCTCACCAGGCCGGGGACAGCCCACTTTAGAGACCCAGTACTTC	CASSPGRGQPTLETQYF
TRBJ1-3	-	-	17	TRBV14	TGTGCCAGCAGCCAAGATTATACGGTGTTCTCTGGAAACACCATATATTTT	CASSQDYTVFSGNTIYF
TRBJ2-7	TRBD1	-	14	TRBV9	TGTGCCAGCAGCGCTCGGGACAGAACCTACGAGCAGTACTTC	CASSARDRTYEQYF
TRBJ2-7	TRBD1	-	13	TRBV2	TGTGCCAGCTGGGACAGCATAACAAACGAGCAGTACTTC	CASWDSITNEQYF
TRBJ1-1	TRBD1	-	15	TRBV9	TGTGCCAGCAGCGTAGTCGCAGGGGGAGACACTGAAGCTTTCTTT	CASSVVAGGDTEAFF
TRBJ2-3	-	-	13	TRBV11-1	TGTGCCAGCAGCTTAGGGCCTGGAGATACGCAGTATTTT	CASSLGPGDTQYF
TRBJ1-4	TRBD1	-	16	TRBV19	TGTGCCAGTAGCAGGACAGGCCGACCGGAATGGGAAAAACTGTTTTTT	CASSRTGRPEWEKLFF
TRBJ2-3	-	once	13	TRBV6-1	TGTGCCAGCAGTGAAACTTCCCCAGATACGCAGTATTTT	CASSETSPDTQYF
TRBJ2-1	TRBD2	-	17	TRBV11-3	TGTGCCAGCAGCTTAGTTAACCTAGCGGGGGGGTACAATGAGCAGTTCTTC	CASSLVNLAGGYNEQFF
TRBJ2-3	-	-	15	TRBV7-3	TGTGCCAGCAGCCTAGGCCTGGGGGCTGGGGATACGCAGTATTTT	CASSLGLGAGDTQYF
TRBJ1-1	TRBD1	-	13	TRBV7-3	TGTGCCAGCAGCTGGACAGGGAGCGCTGAAGCTTTCTTT	CASSWTGSAEAFF
TRBJ2-7	TRBD2	-	16	TRBV6-1	TGTGCCAGCAGTGAACGCCCTAGCGGGGGGGTTTACGAGCAGTACTTC	CASSERPSGGVYEQYF
TRBJ2-7	TRBD1	-	15	TRBV9	TGTGCCAGCAGCAACTACTCAAGGACAGGCTACGAGCAGTACTTC	CASSNYSRTGYEQYF
TRBJ1-6	-	-	13	TRBV12-3/TRBV12-4	TGTGCCAGCAGTTTGAGAGGCGCGATTACCCTCCACTTT	CASSLRGAITLHF
TRBJ1-6	-	once	14	TRBV7-2	TGTGCCAGCAGATCCGACAGCTATAATTCACCCCTCCACTTT	CASRSDSYNSPLHF
TRBJ2-7	-	-	13	TRBV28	TGTGCCAGCAGTTTACAGGGTTTTGACGAGCAGTACTTC	CASSLQGFDEQYF
TRBJ2-1	TRBD1	-	14	TRBV10-3	TGTGCCATCAGTTCGGGACAGGGGAACAATGAGCAGTTCTTC	CAISSGQGNNEQFF
TRBJ1-1	TRBD1	-	18	TRBV4-1	TGCGCCAGCAGCCAAGTGGGGACAGGGGGACGGGTAAGCACTGAAGCTTTCTTT	CASSQVGTGGRVSTEAFF
TRBJ2-7	-	-	12	TRBV5-1	TGCGCCAGCAGCTTGAACTACTACGAGCAGTACTTC	CASSLNYYEQYF
TRBJ2-1	TRBD2	-	15	TRBV28	TGTGCCAGCAGTTTAGCGGGGGGGGACCACAATGAGCAGTTCTTC	CASSLAGGDHNEQFF
TRBJ2-7	TRBD1	-	17	TRBV10-3	TGTGCCATCAGTGATCCCTCCGGGACAGGGAAGGCCTACGAGCAGTACTTC	CAISDPSGTGKAYEQYF
TRBJ2-1	TRBD2	-	16	TRBV28	TGTGCCAGCAGCCGCGAACTAGCGGCCAGCTACAATGAGCAGTTCTTC	CASSRELAASYNEQFF
TRBJ2-1	-	-	15	TRBV15	TGTGCCACCACCATGATGGGGGGGGCCCAGGGTGAGCAGTTCTTC	CATTMMGGAQGEQFF
TRBJ2-2	-	-	12	TRBV11-2	TGTGCCAGCAGCCCCGACACCGGGGAGCTGTTTTTT	CASSPDTGELFF
TRBJ1-6	-	-	16	TRBV6-2/TRBV6-3	TGTGCCAGCAGTTTGACAGGCCCCGGCTATAATTCACCCCTCCACTTT	CASSLTGPGYNSPLHF
TRBJ2-7	TRBD2	-	15	TRBV28	TGTGCCAGCAGTCCCCCCAGCGGGAGTTTATACGAGCAGTACTTC	CASSPPSGSLYEQYF
TRBJ1-3	-	-	18	TRBV18	TGTGCCAGCTCCAGAGAAGGGGCGACGCCTTTCTCTGGAAACACCATATATTTT	CASSREGATPFSGNTIYF
TRBJ2-1	TRBD1	once	16	TRBV7-3	TGTGCCAGCAGCTTAGGCGGACAGGGGGCGTTGGGAGAGCAGTTCTTC	CASSLGGQGALGEQFF
TRBJ1-4	TRBD1	-	14	TRBV6-2/TRBV6-3	TGTGCCAGCAGTTACCAACGGACAGGGCGGAAACTGTTTTTT	CASSYQRTGRKLFF